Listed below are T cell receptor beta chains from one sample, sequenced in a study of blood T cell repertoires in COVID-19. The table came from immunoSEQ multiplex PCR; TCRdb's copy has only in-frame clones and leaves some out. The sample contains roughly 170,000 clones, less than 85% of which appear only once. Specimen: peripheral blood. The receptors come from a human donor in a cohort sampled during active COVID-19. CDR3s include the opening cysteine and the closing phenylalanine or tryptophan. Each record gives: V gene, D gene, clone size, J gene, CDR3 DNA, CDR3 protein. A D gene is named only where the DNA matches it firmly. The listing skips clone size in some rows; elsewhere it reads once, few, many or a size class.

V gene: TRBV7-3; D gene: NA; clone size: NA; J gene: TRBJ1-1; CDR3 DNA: TGTGCCAGCAGCTTAACGATGAGGACTGAAGCTTTCTTT; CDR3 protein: CASSLTMRTEAFF
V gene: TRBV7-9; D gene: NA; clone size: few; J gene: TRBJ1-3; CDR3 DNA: TGTGCCAGCAGCTTACCGCTCGGGGGGCTGGGTGGAAACACCATATATTTT; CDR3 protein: CASSLPLGGLGGNTIYF
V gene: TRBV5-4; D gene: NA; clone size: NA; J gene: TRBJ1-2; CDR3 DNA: TGTGCCAGCAGCTTGGAAGCGGTCGGGGGGAATGGCTACACCTTC; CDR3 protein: CASSLEAVGGNGYTF
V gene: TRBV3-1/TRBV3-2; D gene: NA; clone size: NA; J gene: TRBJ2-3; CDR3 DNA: TGTGCCAGTTCAGTCCGAAGTATGTACAGGGGCACAGATACGCAGTATTTT; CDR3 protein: CASSVRSMYRGTDTQYF
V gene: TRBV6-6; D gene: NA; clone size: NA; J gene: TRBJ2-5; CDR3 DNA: TGTGCCAGCAGTTTGGGGGGGCAGGGGACCCAGTACTTC; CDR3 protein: CASSLGGQGTQYF
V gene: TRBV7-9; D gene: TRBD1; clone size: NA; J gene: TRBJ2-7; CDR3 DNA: TGTGCCAGCAGCTTAGGGGACAGGGGCCAAACCTACGAGCAGTACTTC; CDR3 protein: CASSLGDRGQTYEQYF
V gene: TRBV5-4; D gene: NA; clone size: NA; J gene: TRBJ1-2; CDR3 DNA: TGTGCCAGCAGCCCGACAGGAGATGCTAACTATGGCTACACCTTC; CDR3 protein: CASSPTGDANYGYTF
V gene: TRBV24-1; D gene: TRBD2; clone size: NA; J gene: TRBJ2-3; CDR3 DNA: TGTGCCACCAGTGAGACCGGGACTACTCGCTCAGATACGCAGTATTTT; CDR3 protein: CATSETGTTRSDTQYF
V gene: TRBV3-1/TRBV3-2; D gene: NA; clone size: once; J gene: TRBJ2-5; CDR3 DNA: TGTGCCAGCAGCCAAGTGCTAGCGGAGACCCAGTACTTC; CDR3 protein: CASSQVLAETQYF
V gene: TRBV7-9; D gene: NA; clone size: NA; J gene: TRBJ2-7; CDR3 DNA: TGTGCCAGCAGCTTTACCGGGACATACCCCTACGAGCAGTACTTC; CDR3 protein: CASSFTGTYPYEQYF
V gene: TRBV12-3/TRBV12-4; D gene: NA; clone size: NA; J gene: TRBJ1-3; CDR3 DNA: TGTGCCAGCACCCTCCCCCCTGGAAACACCATATATTTT; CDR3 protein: CASTLPPGNTIYF
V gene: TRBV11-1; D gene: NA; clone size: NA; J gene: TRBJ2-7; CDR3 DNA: TGTGCCAGCAGCTTAGCGCGCGGCTACGAGCAGTACTTC; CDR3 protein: CASSLARGYEQYF
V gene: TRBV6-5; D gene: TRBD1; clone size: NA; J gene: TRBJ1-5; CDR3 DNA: TGTGCCAGCAGGACAGGGGTGGAGGGCCAGCCCCAGCATTTT; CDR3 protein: CASRTGVEGQPQHF
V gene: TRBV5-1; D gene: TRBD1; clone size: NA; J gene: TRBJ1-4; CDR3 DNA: TGCGCCAGCAGCTTGGGATCGGGACAGGTGAATGAAAAACTGTTTTTT; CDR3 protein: CASSLGSGQVNEKLFF
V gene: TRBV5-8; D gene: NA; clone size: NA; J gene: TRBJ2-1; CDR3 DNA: TGTGCCAGCAGCTCGAACGAACAGGGTTATGAGGTCAATGAGCAGTTCTTC; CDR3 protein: CASSSNEQGYEVNEQFF
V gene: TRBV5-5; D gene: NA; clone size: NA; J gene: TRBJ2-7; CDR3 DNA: TGTGCCAGCAGCTTGGCCTTCCAGGGACTCGACTACGAGCAGTACTTC; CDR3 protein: CASSLAFQGLDYEQYF
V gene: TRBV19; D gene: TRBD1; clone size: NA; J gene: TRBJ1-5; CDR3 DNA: TGTGCCAGTAGTCCGGACAGGGTTGCTCAGCCCCAGCATTTT; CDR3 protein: CASSPDRVAQPQHF
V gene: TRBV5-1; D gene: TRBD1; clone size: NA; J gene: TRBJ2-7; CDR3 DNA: TGCGCCAGCAGAGAGACAGGGCGCTACGAGCAGTACTTC; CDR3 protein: CASRETGRYEQYF
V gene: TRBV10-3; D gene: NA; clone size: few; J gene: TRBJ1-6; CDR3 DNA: TGTGCCATCAGGCCGGGAAGCTCCTATAATTCACCCCTCCACTTT; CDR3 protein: CAIRPGSSYNSPLHF
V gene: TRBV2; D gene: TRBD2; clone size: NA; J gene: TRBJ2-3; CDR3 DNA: TGTGCCAGCCTACTAGCGGGGTCCAATACGCAGTATTTT; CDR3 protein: CASLLAGSNTQYF
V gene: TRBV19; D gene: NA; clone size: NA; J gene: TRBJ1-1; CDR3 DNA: TGTGCCAGTAGTCTTAAACGGGTGACCACTGAAGCTTTCTTT; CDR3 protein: CASSLKRVTTEAFF
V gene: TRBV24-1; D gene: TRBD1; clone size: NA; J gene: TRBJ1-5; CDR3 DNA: TGTGCCACCAGTTGCCGGGACAGGGGTCCTATCAGCCCCCAGCATTTT; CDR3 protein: CATSCRDRGPISPQHF
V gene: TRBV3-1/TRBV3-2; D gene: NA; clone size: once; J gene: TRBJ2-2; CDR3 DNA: TGTGCCAGCAGTCTGGGACATACGAACACCGGGGAGCTGTTTTTT; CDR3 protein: CASSLGHTNTGELFF